The rows below give T cell receptor beta chains drawn from one sample of a study of T-cell memory formation after mild COVID-19. MiXCR was run by TCRdb on the 5' RACE reads, yielding one entry per CDR3 protein. This table holds roughly 86,000 distinct CDR3 sequences, more than 12% found once. The sample consisted of PBMCs or a T cell subset sorted from them (not recorded which). These receptors all stem from a man younger than 35 who had mild COVID-19 (a few samples of this study predate the infection). Cell type and time point are not known. The CDR3 runs from the conserved cysteine through the conserved F or W. The D gene is left open where the match is weak. Size is omitted from some rows. Given values are once, few, many or a class for expanded clones.

V: TRBV6-4
J: TRBJ2-1
D: TRBD2
size: many
CDR3: CASSPFGGANNEQFF
DNA: TGTGCCAGCAGTCCCTTCGGGGGGGCTAACAATGAGCAGTTCTTC

V: TRBV9
J: TRBJ1-1
D: -
size: few
CDR3: CASSVGGATEAFF
DNA: TGTGCCAGCAGCGTAGGAGGGGCCACTGAAGCTTTCTTT

V: TRBV12-3/TRBV12-4
J: TRBJ2-3
D: -
size: few
CDR3: CASTPEGVTRTDTQYF
DNA: TGTGCCAGCACCCCCGAGGGCGTCACCCGCACAGATACGCAGTATTTT

V: TRBV19
J: TRBJ1-1
D: -
size: -
CDR3: CASRDSPNTEAFF
DNA: TGTGCCAGTAGGGACAGTCCCAACACTGAAGCTTTCTTT

V: TRBV20-1
J: TRBJ1-2
D: -
size: -
CDR3: CSASRRGAIDGYTF
DNA: TGCAGTGCTAGTAGGAGAGGGGCCATCGATGGCTACACCTTC

V: TRBV4-1
J: TRBJ1-2
D: -
size: few
CDR3: CASSQDRRNYGYTF
DNA: TGCGCCAGCAGCCAAGATAGACGGAACTATGGCTACACCTTC

V: TRBV4-1
J: TRBJ1-4
D: -
size: few
CDR3: CASSPWDPTGDEKLFF
DNA: TGCGCCAGCAGCCCCTGGGACCCTACTGGAGATGAAAAACTGTTTTTT

V: TRBV20-1
J: TRBJ2-7
D: -
size: -
CDR3: CSARDQASASYEQYF
DNA: TGCAGTGCTAGAGACCAGGCTTCAGCCTCCTACGAGCAGTACTTC

V: TRBV29-1
J: TRBJ2-3
D: -
size: few
CDR3: CSVYQGRGSTDTQYF
DNA: TGCAGCGTTTACCAGGGGAGAGGGAGCACAGATACGCAGTATTTT

V: TRBV4-1
J: TRBJ2-7
D: -
size: few
CDR3: CASSQERTPSYEQYF
DNA: TGCGCCAGCAGCCAAGAGAGGACGCCTTCCTACGAGCAGTACTTC

V: TRBV29-1
J: TRBJ1-2
D: TRBD1
size: -
CDR3: CSVVGQGPGYTF
DNA: TGCAGCGTTGTAGGACAGGGCCCTGGCTACACCTTC

V: TRBV4-3
J: TRBJ1-1
D: -
size: many
CDR3: CASSPSRGYTEAFF
DNA: TGCGCCAGCAGCCCCTCCCGGGGATACACTGAAGCTTTCTTT

V: TRBV7-9
J: TRBJ2-3
D: -
size: few
CDR3: CARAGASTDTQYF
DNA: TGTGCCAGGGCTGGGGCGAGCACAGATACGCAGTATTTT

V: TRBV4-3
J: TRBJ2-1
D: TRBD1
size: many
CDR3: CASSHEFPGQHFNEQFF
DNA: TGCGCCAGCAGCCACGAATTCCCGGGACAGCACTTCAATGAGCAGTTCTTC

V: TRBV20-1
J: TRBJ1-5
D: -
size: few
CDR3: CSARDFSGRGQPQHF
DNA: TGCAGTGCTAGAGATTTTTCAGGGAGAGGGCAGCCCCAGCATTTT

V: TRBV12-3/TRBV12-4
J: TRBJ2-5
D: -
size: -
CDR3: CASIEQGGGTQYF
DNA: TGTGCCAGCATCGAACAGGGGGGGGGGACCCAGTACTTC

V: TRBV6-2/TRBV6-3
J: TRBJ2-2
D: -
size: -
CDR3: CASSSLQELAGELFF
DNA: TGTGCCAGCAGTTCCCTCCAGGAATTAGCCGGGGAGCTGTTTTTT

V: TRBV5-5
J: TRBJ1-5
D: -
size: few
CDR3: CASSPRDGFWNQPQHF
DNA: TGTGCCAGCAGCCCCCGGGACGGCTTTTGGAATCAGCCCCAGCATTTT

V: TRBV7-2
J: TRBJ2-5
D: -
size: -
CDR3: CASSLFGETQYF
DNA: TGTGCCAGCAGCTTATTTGGGGAGACCCAGTACTTC

V: TRBV7-9
J: TRBJ2-1
D: -
size: -
CDR3: CASSADRAGNEQFF
DNA: TGTGCCAGCAGCGCAGACAGGGCGGGGAATGAGCAGTTCTTC

V: TRBV7-2
J: TRBJ1-2
D: TRBD1
size: -
CDR3: CASSIRQGFVTF
DNA: TGTGCCAGCAGCATCAGACAGGGCTTTGTCACCTTC

V: TRBV24-1
J: TRBJ1-4
D: -
size: few
CDR3: CATSDDTGSEKLFF
DNA: TGTGCCACCAGTGACGATACAGGGAGTGAAAAACTGTTTTTT

V: TRBV4-1
J: TRBJ2-7
D: -
size: -
CDR3: CASSQETSYEQYF
DNA: TGCGCCAGCAGCCAAGAGACTTCCTACGAGCAGTACTTC

V: TRBV29-1
J: TRBJ2-5
D: TRBD2
size: many
CDR3: CSVELTSGGRETQYF
DNA: TGCAGCGTTGAGCTAACTAGCGGGGGCAGGGAGACCCAGTACTTC

V: TRBV20-1
J: TRBJ1-5
D: -
size: few
CDR3: CSARNQVGPQHF
DNA: TGCAGTGCTAGAAACCAGGTTGGGCCCCAGCATTTT

V: TRBV11-2
J: TRBJ2-7
D: -
size: few
CDR3: CASSLDRRGSYEQYF
DNA: TGTGCCAGCAGCTTAGATCGTCGGGGTTCTTACGAGCAGTACTTC

V: TRBV7-9
J: TRBJ2-7
D: -
size: -
CDR3: CASSSGLEQYF
DNA: TGTGCCAGCAGCTCAGGACTCGAGCAGTACTTC

V: TRBV27
J: TRBJ2-5
D: -
size: few
CDR3: CASSLSGTETQYF
DNA: TGTGCCAGCAGTTTGTCCGGAACAGAGACCCAGTACTTC

V: TRBV27
J: TRBJ1-2
D: -
size: -
CDR3: CANSLRDNYGYTF
DNA: TGTGCCAACAGTCTACGGGACAACTATGGCTACACCTTC

V: TRBV9
J: TRBJ2-3
D: TRBD2
size: -
CDR3: CASSVGGGRGTDTQYF
DNA: TGTGCCAGCAGCGTAGGAGGCGGGAGGGGCACAGATACGCAGTATTTT

V: TRBV15
J: TRBJ1-2
D: -
size: -
CDR3: CATSPKAWTHNNYGYTF
DNA: TGTGCCACCAGCCCTAAGGCGTGGACACACAATAACTATGGCTACACCTTC

V: TRBV5-1
J: TRBJ1-1
D: TRBD1
size: -
CDR3: CASSLTGGEGTEAFF
DNA: TGCGCCAGCAGCTTGACAGGGGGCGAGGGGACTGAAGCTTTCTTT

V: TRBV4-3
J: TRBJ2-3
D: -
size: many
CDR3: CASSQDLLGHLTDTQYF
DNA: TGCGCCAGCAGCCAAGATCTTTTAGGACACCTGACAGATACGCAGTATTTT

V: TRBV29-1
J: TRBJ2-3
D: TRBD1
size: -
CDR3: CSVERDRGLTDTQYF
DNA: TGCAGCGTTGAAAGGGACAGGGGGCTCACAGATACGCAGTATTTT

V: TRBV7-9
J: TRBJ1-1
D: TRBD1
size: -
CDR3: CASSLRGHTEAFF
DNA: TGTGCCAGCAGCTTAAGGGGGCACACTGAAGCTTTCTTT

V: TRBV27
J: TRBJ1-2
D: -
size: once
CDR3: CASSGPFQGYTF
DNA: TGTGCCAGCAGTGGACCCTTCCAGGGCTACACCTTC

V: TRBV6-1
J: TRBJ2-1
D: TRBD2
size: -
CDR3: CASSEEGGGYNEQFF
DNA: TGTGCCAGCAGTGAAGAAGGCGGGGGCTACAATGAGCAGTTCTTC

V: TRBV5-5
J: TRBJ2-1
D: -
size: -
CDR3: CASSLSRAGNYNEQFF
DNA: TGTGCCAGCAGCTTATCCAGGGCTGGGAACTACAATGAGCAGTTCTTC

V: TRBV5-1
J: TRBJ2-3
D: TRBD1
size: many
CDR3: CASSGRTGADTQYF
DNA: TGCGCCAGCAGCGGGCGGACAGGGGCCGATACGCAGTATTTT

V: TRBV5-1
J: TRBJ2-1
D: TRBD2
size: few
CDR3: CASSFSGGEQFF
DNA: TGCGCCAGCAGCTTTAGCGGGGGTGAGCAGTTCTTC